These 14 T cell receptor beta chains were sequenced from one sample in a study of cytotoxic CD8 clonotypes in ibrutinib-treated CLL. Measured with immunoSEQ multiplex PCR; TCRdb has only the in-frame clones, and not every one. The profile covers some 290,000 clones, with about 80% appearing a single time and over 5.5% taken by the ten largest. This material consisted of PBMCs, taken before ibrutinib treatment. The receptors were sampled from a human donor with chronic lymphocytic leukemia.

V is TRBV9 and J is TRBJ1-5; D gene unclear. The V end lost 3 bases, the J end lost 1 base, and 8 bases lay between the germline ends. CDR3 length equals 14 residues. The germline V gene has CDR1 SGDLS and CDR2 YYNGEE. This CDR3 reads CASSGGFSNQPQHF. The CDR3 DNA is TGTGCCAGCAGCGGAGGTTTCAGCAATCAGCCCCAGCATTTT. Using reference TRBV9 and TRBJ1-5 for the parts outside the CDR3, the full variable domain is DSGVTQTPKHLITATGQRVTLRCSPRSGDLSVYWYQQSLDQGLQFLIQYYNGEERAKGNILERFSAQQFPDLHSELNLSSLELGDSALYFCASSGGFSNQPQHFGDGTRLSIL.

This clone was counted only a few times. The J gene is TRBJ1-5, the V gene TRBV4-2; tentatively, D is TRBD1 (5 bases). Germline V CDR1 and CDR2: LGHNA, YNFKEQ. The CDR3 contains 16 residues. V lost 4 bases to trimming and J lost 4 bases, with 17 bases between them. The CDR3 DNA reads TGTGCCAGCAGCCTCACCTTTGGGGGAGCGAATCAGCCCCAGCATTTT. Translated: CASSLTFGGANQPQHF.

This clone was counted once. J is TRBJ1-1 and V is TRBV19, with 8 bases fitting TRBD1. The V segment lost 1 base and the J segment 3 bases; nucleotides outside the gene matches: 10. The CDR3 extends over 17 amino acids. Germline lookup yields CDR1 LNHDA and CDR2 SQIVND (reference sequence). The CDR3 sequence is CASSIARTGTRYTEAFF. The CDR3 DNA is TGTGCCAGTAGTATAGCGCGGACAGGGACTCGGTACACTGAAGCTTTCTTT.

V is TRBV30 and J is TRBJ1-3; 7 bases fit TRBD1. The CDR3 length is 16 residues. J gave up 0 bases and V 3 bases, and 8 bases lay outside the gene matches. Germline V gene lookup returns CDR1 GTSNPN and CDR2 SVGIG (reference sequence). The CDR3 sequence: CAWRTQGLSSGNTIYF. In nucleotides, the CDR3 is TGTGCCTGGAGAACACAGGGGCTCAGCTCTGGAAACACCATATATTTT.

This clone was observed a handful of times. The CDR3 DNA is TGTGCCAGCAGCGTCGGGATCTACGAGCAGTACTTC. Its translation: CASSVGIYEQYF. The chain carries TRBV7-9 and TRBJ2-7; D is perhaps TRBD2 (5 bases). CDR1 and CDR2 from the germline V gene are SEHNR and FQNEAQ (reference sequence). V was cut by 5 bases and J by 3 bases, with 8 bases left in between. The CDR3 contains 12 residues.

Points on this clone: Mismatch with germline at one junction end may stem from a read error. The chain links TRBV15 to TRBJ2-5; D uncertain. CDR3 length: 12 amino acids. Germline CDR1 LNHNV, CDR2 YYDKDF (reference sequence). The CDR3 DNA reads as TGTGCCACCAGTAGAGACGCGCCGACCCAGTACTTC. Amino acid sequence: CATSRDAPTQYF.

This chain links TRBV5-4 with TRBJ2-2; 10 bases map to TRBD2. Unmatched junction bases numbered 3, after V lost 0 bases and J lost 4 bases. Germline V gene sequence: CDR1 SGHNT, CDR2 YYREEE (reference sequence). The CDR3 loop spans 16 amino acids. The DNA for the CDR3 is TGTGCCAGCAGCTTGGTAGCGGGAGGTCCCACCGGGGAGCTGTTTTTT. Its translation is CASSLVAGGPTGELFF.

The chain links TRBV4-2 to TRBJ2-3, with TRBD2 matching over 9 bases. From germline, CDR1 is LGHNA and CDR2 YNFKEQ. Losses at the gene ends were 11 bases for V and 3 bases for J; bases not matched to a gene: 6. This CDR3 is 13 amino acids long. The CDR3 nucleotides are TGTGCCGCTCGGCGGGAGGGTACAGATACGCAGTATTTT. Amino acid sequence: CAARREGTDTQYF.

Note on this clone: Other DNA sequences of this sample code for an identical CDR3. J is TRBJ1-1 and V is TRBV15; D uncertain. The V and J ends lost 1 base and 0 bases respectively, with 6 bases between them. Germline-derived CDR1 and CDR2 are LNHNV and YYDKDF (reference sequence). The CDR3 extends over 14 amino acids. CDR3 amino acids: CATSRGQLNTEAFF. The CDR3 DNA follows: TGTGCCACCAGCAGAGGACAACTGAACACTGAAGCTTTCTTT.

The chain combines TRBV9 with TRBJ2-7; no clear D. CDR3 size: 15 residues. CDR1 is SGDLS, CDR2 YYNGEE, per germline. V was cut by 0 bases and J by 1 base, with 11 bases left in between. The CDR3 DNA sequence: TGTGCCAGCAGCGTAGAGGGAACCAGATCCTACGAGCAGTACTTC. Encoded protein: CASSVEGTRSYEQYF.

The V and J genes are TRBV7-2 and TRBJ2-3; possible D gene TRBD2, 6 bases. Deletions cut 2 bases from V and 4 bases from J, with 13 bases between. The germline CDR1 and CDR2 sequences are SGHTA and FQGNSA. The CDR3 is 15 amino acids. The CDR3: CASSLSLARSDTQYF. CDR3 DNA: TGTGCCAGCAGCTTATCACTAGCACGATCAGATACGCAGTATTTT. Full variable domain (remainder filled in from reference TRBV7-2 and TRBJ2-3): GAGVSQSPSNKVTEKGKDVELRCDPISGHTALYWYRQSLGQGLEFLIYFQGNSAPDKSGLPSDRFSAERTGGSVSTLTIQRTQQEDSAVYLCASSLSLARSDTQYFGPGTRLTVL.

In this sample, this clone turned up a few times. J is TRBJ1-4 and V is TRBV9; D unresolved. In germline, CDR1 is SGDLS, CDR2 YYNGEE. With 0 bases removed from V and 7 bases from J, the gap between germline ends came to 13 bases. CDR3 length: 15 residues. The CDR3 sequence: CASSVAGVRTEKLFF. In DNA, the CDR3 is TGTGCCAGCAGCGTAGCTGGGGTGAGGACTGAAAAACTGTTTTTT.

The V call is TRBV28, the J call TRBJ1-4; no clear D. Germline CDR1 is MDHEN and CDR2 is SYDVKM. V was pared by 3 bases and J by 0 bases, with 11 bases between. The CDR3 extends over 16 amino acids. The CDR3 DNA reads as TGTGCCAGCAGTTTCATTAGCTTTGCAACTAATGAAAAACTGTTTTTT. This sequence encodes CASSFISFATNEKLFF.

This clone showed up just a few times. The CDR3 is CASSPQGTYNEQFF. In DNA, the CDR3 is TGTGCCAGCTCACCACAGGGGACCTACAATGAGCAGTTCTTC. J is TRBJ2-1 and V is TRBV18, with a weak D call TRBD1 (5 bases). CDR3 length: 14 amino acids. Germline values: CDR1 KGHSH, CDR2 LQKENI. The V end lost 1 base, the J end lost 2 bases, and 6 bases lay between the germline ends.